The 16 T cell receptor beta chains below all came from one sample that was sequenced in a study of blood T cell repertoires in COVID-19. Only in-frame clones appear in the TCRdb table, and some are missing; sequencing was by immunoSEQ multiplex PCR. This table holds tens of thousands of clones, 80% to 90% found once. Material for sequencing was peripheral blood. The source is a woman in her 70s with active COVID-19.

The CDR3 DNA sequence: TGTGCCAGCAGTTACTCTTCAAGCCTACCCTACAATGAGCAGTTCTTC. It encodes CASSYSSSLPYNEQFF. The V gene is TRBV6-5, the J gene TRBJ2-1; the D is unclear. The CDR3 has 16 residues. Germline V CDR1 and CDR2: MNHEY, SVGAGI. The V end lost 0 bases, the J end lost 2 bases, and 11 bases lay between the germline ends.

This clone was counted only a few times. CDR3 in DNA: TGTGCCATCGGCTCCGGGACAGGGTACACTGAAGCTTTCTTT. Its translation is CAIGSGTGYTEAFF. The chain has TRBV10-3 and TRBJ1-1; 9 bases map to TRBD1. Unmatched junction bases numbered 7, after V lost 8 bases and J lost 3 bases. The CDR3 totals 14 residues. The germline gives CDR1 ENHRY, CDR2 SYGVKD.

The sample holds a few counts of this clone. The rearrangement links TRBV6-2 or TRBV6-3 to TRBJ2-3; 7 bases align to TRBD2. V lost 5 bases and J lost 3; bases outside the gene matches: 2. CDR1 MNHEY and CDR2 SVGEGT come from the germline V gene. This CDR3 has 13 residues. CDR3 bases: TGTGCCAGCAGTGTACTAGCGACAGATACGCAGTATTTT. Translated, it gives CASSVLATDTQYF.

V usage is TRBV6-1 and J usage is TRBJ2-1, with 11 bases matching TRBD2. Germline V CDR1 and CDR2: MNHNS, SASEGT. CDR3 length equals 14 residues. J was trimmed by 9 bases and V by 6 bases; bases with no gene match: 7. CDR3 in DNA: TGTGCCAGCAGAGCTCTAGCGGGGGGTATTGAGCAGTTCTTC. It specifies CASRALAGGIEQFF.

The rearrangement links TRBV7-2 to TRBJ1-4; 8 bases align to TRBD1. Germline V gives CDR1 SGHTA, CDR2 FQGNSA. V trimming: 4 bases; J trimming: 8 bases; junction bases outside the gene matches: 9. This CDR3 has 15 amino acids. Written as DNA, the CDR3 is TGTGCCAGCAGCTGGGGGACAGGTCTATCGGAAAAACTGTTTTTT. Its translation: CASSWGTGLSEKLFF.

The chain links TRBV30 to TRBJ2-1, with 14 bases fitting TRBD2. The CDR3 has 16 amino acids. The J segment lost 7 bases and the V segment lost 2 bases, leaving 7 bases of the junction unmatched. CDR1 is GTSNPN and CDR2 is SVGIG in the germline V gene (reference sequence). The CDR3 nucleotides are TGTGCCTGGAGTCCTCCAGGGACTAGCGGGGGAAATGAGCAGTTCTTC. Its translation is CAWSPPGTSGGNEQFF.

The chain is built from TRBV7-2 and TRBJ1-2, with D possibly matching TRBD1 (6 bases). Trimming took 1 base from V and 6 from J, leaving 15 bases between them. This CDR3 has 15 residues. Germline V lookup: CDR1 SGHTA, CDR2 FQGNSA. DNA of the CDR3: TGTGCCAGCAGCTTAGTTGGCGGGGGCGCGGATGGCTACACCTTC. Protein: CASSLVGGGADGYTF.

V gene TRBV11-3 combines with J gene TRBJ2-3; no definite D call. The V gene's germline CDR1 is SGHNT and CDR2 YENEEA. V lost 4 bases to trimming and J lost 3 bases, with 5 bases between them. The CDR3 extends over 12 amino acids. The DNA of the CDR3 is TGTGCCAGCAGCTCGAGGACAGATACGCAGTATTTT. This encodes CASSSRTDTQYF.

This chain links TRBV4-3 with TRBJ1-3; D is unresolved. The CDR3 is made up of 16 amino acids. Germline V gives CDR1 LGHNA, CDR2 YSLEER. Between the trimmed V and J ends, which lost 1 base and 2 bases, there was a span of 12 bases. The chain's CDR3 is CASSQGLRVPGNTIYF. The CDR3 DNA is TGCGCCAGCAGCCAAGGGTTGAGGGTCCCTGGAAACACCATATATTTT.

The rearrangement joins TRBV7-9 to TRBJ1-1; D is ambiguous. Germline lookup yields CDR1 SEHNR and CDR2 FQNEAQ (reference sequence). The CDR3 runs 13 residues. With 5 bases removed from V and 3 bases from J, the gap between germline ends came to 10 bases. Written as DNA, the CDR3 is TGTGCCAGCAGCATCCGGTCGGACACTGAAGCTTTCTTT. It yields the protein CASSIRSDTEAFF.

The V call is TRBV11-3, the J call TRBJ2-5; D call uncertain. Trimming shortened V by 1 base and J by 4 bases, and 10 bases separated the two germline ends. CDR1 and CDR2 (germline): SGHNT, YENEEA. CDR3 length equals 14 residues. CDR3 region: CASSLGSQAETQYF. The DNA of the CDR3 is TGTGCCAGCAGCTTAGGCTCGCAAGCAGAGACCCAGTACTTC.

This chain connects TRBV28 to TRBJ2-7, with D possibly being TRBD2 (5 bases). In germline, CDR1 is MDHEN, CDR2 SYDVKM. The CDR3 is 12 amino acids. Trimming shortened V by 7 bases and J by 2 bases, and 9 bases separated the two germline ends. CDR3 sequence reads: CASTSGTYEQYF. The CDR3 nucleotides read TGTGCCAGCACCTCCGGGACCTACGAGCAGTACTTC.

This rearrangement joins TRBV6-6 to TRBJ2-3, with 10 bases fitting TRBD1. Germline V CDR1 and CDR2: MNHNY, SVGAGI (reference sequence). Trimming cost V 6 bases and J 4 bases; bases outside gene matches: 7. CDR3 length equals 15 residues. The CDR3 DNA sequence: TGTGCCAGCAGCCCCGGGACAGGGGTTCCAGATACGCAGTATTTT. It translates to CASSPGTGVPDTQYF.

The chain recombines TRBV6-5 with TRBJ1-1; D uncertain. Germline loops: CDR1 MNHEY, CDR2 SVGAGI. V gave up 8 bases and J gave up 0 bases, with 10 bases separating them. This CDR3 is 13 amino acids long. CDR3 DNA: TGTGCCAGCCATCGGAGCCTGAACACTGAAGCTTTCTTT. Protein sequence: CASHRSLNTEAFF.

CDR3 in amino acids: CASSRGHLAFF. CDR3 nucleotides: TGCGCCAGCAGCCGAGGACACCTAGCTTTCTTT. The V and J genes are TRBV4-3 and TRBJ1-1; possible D gene TRBD1, 5 bases. The length of the CDR3 is 11 residues. Looked up from germline, CDR1 is LGHNA and CDR2 is YSLEER. Trimming took 4 bases from V and 10 from J, leaving 10 bases between them.

The chain recombines TRBV18 with TRBJ2-3; 7 bases align to TRBD1. With V trimmed by 5 bases and J by 2 bases, 10 bases remained unmatched. The CDR3 loop spans 16 amino acids. In germline, CDR1 is KGHSH, CDR2 LQKENI. The CDR3 DNA is TGTGCCAGCTCAGGGGGCGCTCAGGGGGTCACAGATACGCAGTATTTT. This codes for CASSGGAQGVTDTQYF.